This T cell receptor (beta chain) comes out of a study of vaccination effects on CD4 cells after COVID-19. In this sample, this clone turned up a few times. Its specificity is not known. Culture proceeded for approximately 9 days, and CD4+ T cells were then isolated. Participants got two doses of BNT162b2 or mRNA-1273 vaccine. Clones were sequenced by immunoSEQ multiplex PCR, and TCRdb holds only the in-frame ones, with some missing. The sample carries 40,000 or so clones, over 60% recorded once. V was pared by 4 bases and J by 2 bases, with 9 bases between. The CDR3 sequence is 14 residues long. Per the germline V gene, CDR1 is SGHTA and CDR2 is FQGNSA.

This material consisted of CD4+ T cells from PBMCs cultured without peptide, taken after COVID-19 vaccination. The chain is built from TRBV7-2 and TRBJ2-4, with TRBD2 as a possible D gene (5 bases). The sequence was collected from a human donor who received a COVID-19 vaccine. CDR3 DNA sequence: TGTGCCAGCAGCTCCGGGATGACCAAAAACATTCAGTACTTC. Translating it yields CASSSGMTKNIQYF. Supplemented by reference TRBV7-2 and TRBJ2-4, the full variable domain reads GAGVSQSPSNKVTEKGKDVELRCDPISGHTALYWYRQSLGQGLEFLIYFQGNSAPDKSGLPSDRFSAERTGGSVSTLTIQRTQQEDSAVYLCASSSGMTKNIQYFGAGTRLSVL.